Below, 19 T cell receptor beta chains from the same sample are listed, as sequenced in a study of cytomegalovirus exposure and HLA in healthy donors. Primers included in the PCR were 60 Vbeta and 13 Jbeta primers. The method was immunoSEQ multiplex PCR; TCRdb's version includes in-frame clones alone and lacks a portion of them. Of some 150,000 clones detected, roughly 84% appear once; the ten largest clones hold approximately 1.4%. Source material: PBMCs. These receptors all stem from a woman between 18 and 29 years old in good health and CMV-seronegative.

The chain employs TRBV5-1 and TRBJ2-2; 9 nucleotides match TRBD2. This CDR3 spans 16 amino acids. Germline V gene data show CDR1 as SGHRS and CDR2 as YFSETQ. V dropped 1 base and J dropped 1; count of bases not matched to a gene: 2. The CDR3 nucleotides are TGCGCCAGCAGCTTGAAAGCGGGGGGGAACACCGGGGAGCTGTTTTTT. Its protein is CASSLKAGGNTGELFF. The full variable domain, rest sourced from reference TRBV5-1 and TRBJ2-2, is KAGVTQTPRYLIKTRGQQVTLSCSPISGHRSVSWYQQTPGQGLQFLFEYFSETQRNKGNFPGRFSGRQFSNSRSEMNVSTLELGDSALYLCASSLKAGGNTGELFFGEGSRLTVL.

This chain uses TRBV30 with TRBJ1-6; 8 bases are a match to TRBD1. The germline gives CDR1 GTSNPN, CDR2 SVGIG (reference sequence). Trimming at V came to 7 bases and at J to 0 bases, leaving 8 bases not matched to a gene. The CDR3 extends over 16 amino acids. CDR3 region: CAYSPDRVSYNSPLHF. DNA for the CDR3: TGTGCCTACTCTCCGGACAGGGTCTCCTATAATTCACCCCTCCACTTT.

The chain couples TRBV7-8 to TRBJ1-2; 9 bases are shared with TRBD1. The V segment lost 5 bases and the J segment 6 bases; nucleotides outside the gene matches: 1. Germline V lookup: CDR1 SGHVS, CDR2 FQNEAQ. This CDR3 spans 12 amino acids. In DNA, the CDR3 is TGTGCCAGCAGCGGACAGGGGAATGGCTACACCTTC. Translation: CASSGQGNGYTF. Full variable domain (remainder filled in from reference TRBV7-8 and TRBJ1-2): GAGVSQSPRYKVAKRGQDVALRCDPISGHVSLFWYQQALGQGPEFLTYFQNEAQLDKSGLPSDRFFAERPEGSVSTLKIQRTQQEDSAVYLCASSGQGNGYTFGSGTRLTVV.

This clone was detected a few times. The chain uses TRBV7-9 and TRBJ1-3; D gene uncertain. V was trimmed by 5 bases and J by 4 bases, leaving 12 bases between them. Germline V lookup: CDR1 SEHNR, CDR2 FQNEAQ (reference sequence). The CDR3 runs to 14 residues. The CDR3: CASSPARGGNTIYF. The DNA for the CDR3 is TGTGCCAGCAGCCCGGCCCGCGGGGGAAACACCATATATTTT.

The V and J genes are TRBV7-3 and TRBJ1-1; TRBD1 agrees at 9 bases. CDR1 SGHTA and CDR2 FQGTGA come from the germline V gene. The CDR3 consists of 14 residues. V dropped 3 bases and J dropped 1; count of bases not matched to a gene: 0. DNA of the CDR3: TGTGCCAGCAGCTTGACAGGGGGGAACACTGAAGCTTTCTTT. Protein: CASSLTGGNTEAFF.

This rearrangement joins TRBV14 to TRBJ1-5; D perhaps matches TRBD1 (6 bases). CDR1 SGHDN and CDR2 FVKESK come from the germline V gene. The CDR3 sequence is 14 residues long. V lost 6 bases to trimming and J lost 1 base, with 10 bases between them. For the CDR3, the DNA is TGTGCCAGCAGACGTAGGGGGAGCAATCAGCCCCAGCATTTT. Protein: CASRRRGSNQPQHF.

This clone has just a few counts. V is TRBV27 and J is TRBJ1-2; unclear D gene. The germline V and J ends were trimmed by 7 bases and 0 bases, with 6 bases remaining between them. This CDR3 is 12 amino acids long. Germline loops: CDR1 MNHEY, CDR2 SMNVEV (reference sequence). The CDR3 reads CASTIANYGYTF. In DNA form, the CDR3 reads TGTGCCAGCACCATAGCTAACTATGGCTACACCTTC.

This chain connects TRBV5-1 to TRBJ1-1, with 7 bases fitting TRBD1. In germline, CDR1 is SGHRS, CDR2 YFSETQ. The CDR3 totals 15 residues. The ends lost 2 bases at V and 4 bases at J; junction bases unmatched: 8. This CDR3 is CASSFLDRDGTEAFF. The CDR3 DNA reads TGCGCCAGCAGCTTCTTAGACAGGGATGGCACTGAAGCTTTCTTT.

V gene TRBV6-5 combines with J gene TRBJ2-5, with D possibly being TRBD2 (7 bases). The J call may be faulty, since TRBJ2-7 better matches the DNA end. Looked up from germline, CDR1 is MNHEY and CDR2 is SVGAGI. This CDR3 spans 16 amino acids. The CDR3 loop reads CASSYSLPGGPYEQYF. CDR3 coding DNA: TGTGCCAGCAGTTACTCGCTCCCCGGGGGGCCCTACGAGCAGTACTTC.

V usage is TRBV19 and J usage is TRBJ2-3; 9 bases agree with TRBD2. The CDR3 covers 14 residues. The V segment lost 6 bases and the J segment 0 bases; nucleotides outside the gene matches: 1. Germline CDR1 reads LNHDA; CDR2 reads SQIVND (reference sequence). The CDR3 nucleotides read TGTGCCAGTAGCAGCGGGGGGAGCACAGATACGCAGTATTTT. The encoded protein is CASSSGGSTDTQYF.

This chain links TRBV10-3 with TRBJ1-2; D is ambiguous. Trimming shortened V by 10 bases and J by 5 bases, and 11 bases separated the two germline ends. Germline CDR1 reads ENHRY; CDR2 reads SYGVKD. The CDR3 consists of 11 residues. The CDR3 DNA reads as TGTGCCACCCGTCGGGAGTATGGCTACACCTTC. It encodes CATRREYGYTF.

This chain uses TRBV21-1 with TRBJ1-1. TRBV21-1 is classified as a pseudogene. This CDR3 has 17 residues. CDR3 coding DNA: TGTGCCAGCAGCAAAGCAGGGAGGGACCTTCGCCGGACTGAAGCTTTCTTT. Translation: CASSKAGRDLRRTEAFF.

The chain is built from TRBV11-3 and TRBJ2-2; D possibly corresponds to TRBD1 (5 bases). The CDR3 loop spans 16 amino acids. Germline V gene sequence: CDR1 SGHNT, CDR2 YENEEA. Between the trimmed V and J ends, which lost 3 bases and 0 bases, there was a span of 11 bases. The CDR3 DNA is TGTGCCAGCAGCTTCGAGGACATCTCGAACACCGGGGAGCTGTTTTTT. This codes for CASSFEDISNTGELFF.

The chain links TRBV10-2 to TRBJ1-4; D gene unclear. The CDR3 is 14 residues long. Germline CDR1 reads WSHSY; CDR2 reads SAAADI. The V end lost 8 bases, the J end lost 8 bases, and 18 bases lay between the germline ends. The DNA for the CDR3 is TGCGCCAGCGGTGGGCTGGGCCCGGGGGAAAAACTGTTTTTT. This sequence encodes CASGGLGPGEKLFF.

V gene TRBV19 combines with J gene TRBJ1-1; D call uncertain. With 5 bases removed from V and 0 bases from J, the gap between germline ends came to 7 bases. Germline assignment: CDR1 LNHDA and CDR2 SQIVND (reference sequence). The CDR3 extends over 13 amino acids. This chain's CDR3 is CASSETLNTEAFF. CDR3 in DNA: TGTGCCAGTAGTGAGACTTTGAACACTGAAGCTTTCTTT.

The rearrangement links TRBV28 to TRBJ2-7; 8 bases are shared with TRBD1. The trim removed 6 bases at V and 6 bases at J, leaving 7 bases unmatched. CDR1 is MDHEN and CDR2 is SYDVKM in the germline V gene. The CDR3 sequence is 13 residues long. CDR3 DNA sequence: TGTGCCAGCAGAGGACAGGGTACCGGCGAGCAGTACTTC. Residues: CASRGQGTGEQYF.

V gene TRBV15 combines with J gene TRBJ2-2; D may be TRBD1 (7 bases). The V end lost 0 bases, the J end lost 5 bases, and 16 bases lay between the germline ends. Per the germline V gene, CDR1 is LNHNV and CDR2 is YYDKDF (reference sequence). The CDR3 loop spans 17 amino acids. The CDR3 nucleotides are TGTGCCACCAGCAGAGACAGGGGGGTCGGTTTAACCGGGGAGCTGTTTTTT. Its protein is CATSRDRGVGLTGELFF.

The chain has TRBV5-5 and TRBJ2-3; D is undetermined. Germline CDR1 SGHKS, CDR2 YYEKEE (reference sequence). Trimming removed 1 base at V and 0 bases at J, with 6 bases between. This CDR3 has 14 residues. As DNA, the CDR3 is TGTGCCAGCAGCTTGTTTTCTAGCACAGATACGCAGTATTTT. It translates to CASSLFSSTDTQYF.

CDR3 sequence: CASSLGMGQGYTEAFF. In DNA form, the CDR3 reads TGCGCCAGCAGCTTGGGAATGGGGCAGGGGTACACTGAAGCTTTCTTT. This chain links TRBV5-1 with TRBJ1-1; D may be TRBD1 (6 bases). The CDR3 runs to 16 residues. V lost 0 bases, J lost 3 bases, and 15 bases lay in between. Per the germline V gene, CDR1 is SGHRS and CDR2 is YFSETQ.